The 22 T cell receptor beta chains listed next were all sequenced from one sample in a study of cytomegalovirus exposure and HLA in healthy donors. It was with 60 Vbeta and 13 Jbeta primers that the PCR ran. Method: immunoSEQ multiplex PCR; TCRdb's copy keeps in-frame clones and lacks some. The sample consists of 240,000 or so clones, roughly 82% of them appearing once. The sample was PBMCs. The receptors here all came from a woman aged 40 to 49 in good health and CMV-seropositive.

V usage is TRBV30 and J usage is TRBJ1-1, with a weak D call TRBD1 (6 bases). The CDR3 runs 16 residues. Deletions cut 0 bases from V and 6 bases from J, with 20 bases between. Germline loops: CDR1 GTSNPN, CDR2 SVGIG (reference sequence). CDR3 amino acids: CAWSVGHQGLSAEAFF. CDR3 in DNA: TGTGCCTGGAGTGTAGGTCATCAGGGGTTAAGTGCTGAAGCTTTCTTT.

On this clone: Within the sample, other DNA sequences also encode this same CDR3. The rearrangement uses TRBV4-3 and TRBJ1-2, with 9 positions matching TRBD1. Per germline, CDR1 LGHNA and CDR2 YSLEER. Trimming removed 0 bases from V and 5 bases from J; junction bases left unmatched: 4. There are 15 residues in the CDR3. CDR3 bases: TGCGCCAGCAGCCAAGATAGGGACAGGGTATATGGCTACACCTTC. This codes for CASSQDRDRVYGYTF.

This clone came up a few times. The rearrangement links TRBV28 to TRBJ1-5, with D possibly being TRBD1 (6 bases). The CDR3 consists of 12 residues. V dropped 4 bases and J dropped 15 bases, with 16 bases sitting between them. Germline lookup yields CDR1 MDHEN and CDR2 SYDVKM. Here the CDR3 reads CASSYQGTLPHF. The CDR3 DNA follows: TGTGCCAGCAGTTACCAGGGGACCTTGCCGCATTTT.

The chain combines TRBV30 with TRBJ2-7; D is unresolved. V gave up 5 bases and J gave up 2 bases, with 16 bases separating them. The CDR3 totals 14 residues. The germline gives CDR1 GTSNPN, CDR2 SVGIG (reference sequence). This CDR3 reads CAWGSGGRPYEQYF. CDR3 in DNA: TGTGCCTGGGGAAGTGGCGGCAGACCCTACGAGCAGTACTTC.

The chain uses TRBV14 and TRBJ2-7; weak D call: TRBD1 (5 bases). The CDR3 covers 13 residues. V lost 4 bases and J 2 bases, leaving 9 bases between the germline ends. CDR1 is SGHDN, CDR2 FVKESK, per germline. The CDR3 sequence: CASSPGRAYEQYF. The CDR3 DNA follows: TGTGCCAGCAGCCCCGGCAGGGCCTACGAGCAGTACTTC.

On this clone itself: One junction end disagrees with the germline gene, perhaps due to a read error. This sequence joins TRBV7-9 and TRBJ2-7; weak D call: TRBD1 (6 bases). This CDR3 has 18 residues. Germline V CDR1 and CDR2: SEHNR, FQNEAQ (reference sequence). The CDR3 loop reads CSSSLTRVDSLVTYEQYF. The CDR3 DNA is TGTTCCAGCAGCTTAACCAGGGTGGACAGCCTCGTAACCTACGAGCAGTACTTC.

To note about this clone: The junction and the germline gene differ at one end; a read error may be behind it. The CDR3: CSSSLGQGGTYGYTF. The CDR3, as DNA: TGTTCCAGCAGCTTAGGGCAGGGGGGAACCTATGGCTACACCTTC. V usage is TRBV7-9 and J usage is TRBJ1-2; 7 nucleotides match TRBD1. CDR1 and CDR2 (germline): SEHNR, FQNEAQ (reference sequence). The CDR3 loop spans 15 amino acids.

The gene calls are TRBV21-1 and TRBJ1-1. TRBV21-1 is labeled a pseudogene. CDR3 length equals 13 residues. DNA of the CDR3: TGTGCCAGCAGCTTGCGGGACGGACGGGAAGCTTTCTTT. Protein product: CASSLRDGREAFF.

The chain is built from TRBV4-3 and TRBJ2-2, with 8 nucleotides matching TRBD1. J was trimmed by 3 bases and V by 2 bases; bases with no gene match: 8. This CDR3 contains 17 residues. Germline V gene lookup returns CDR1 LGHNA and CDR2 YSLEER. The CDR3 DNA is TGCGCCAGCAGCCAACCCGCCGGGACAGGTCACACCGGGGAGCTGTTTTTT. Translation gives CASSQPAGTGHTGELFF.

Here the CDR3 reads CARRTGGAGYTF. The CDR3 DNA is TGTGCCAGGAGGACAGGGGGCGCCGGCTACACCTTC. V gene TRBV2 combines with J gene TRBJ1-2, with 11 nucleotides matching TRBD1. V shed 9 bases and J 8 bases; nucleotides not matched to a gene: 5. CDR3 length equals 12 residues. Germline V gene data show CDR1 as SNHLY and CDR2 as FYNNEI.

The V gene is TRBV4-3, the J gene TRBJ1-2, with TRBD1 as a possible D gene (6 bases). The V end was cut by 3 bases, the J end by 4 bases, with 18 bases between. Germline lookup yields CDR1 LGHNA and CDR2 YSLEER. This CDR3 spans 16 amino acids. Here the CDR3 reads CASSQGKGGASYGYTF. Here the CDR3 DNA reads TGCGCCAGCAGCCAGGGCAAAGGGGGGGCAAGCTATGGCTACACCTTC.

In its sample, this clone was seen a few times. The CDR3 DNA reads TGCGCCAGCAGCCACCGAGATTTGATCCGGGGGGGGACTGAAGCTTTCTTT. It yields the protein CASSHRDLIRGGTEAFF. J is TRBJ1-1 and V is TRBV4-1, with D perhaps TRBD1 (5 bases). V gave up 3 bases and J gave up 5 bases, with 22 bases separating them. The CDR3 has 17 residues. Germline values: CDR1 MGHRA, CDR2 YSYEKL.

The CDR3 loop reads CASSPTPQGPNEKLFF. The CDR3 coding sequence is TGTGCCAGCAGTCCCACCCCCCAGGGGCCCAATGAAAAACTGTTTTTT. The rearrangement links TRBV27 to TRBJ1-4; a weak D match, TRBD1 (6 bases). Germline CDR1 MNHEY, CDR2 SMNVEV (reference sequence). Trimming cost V 5 bases and J 5 bases, with 18 bases left between them. The CDR3 is 16 amino acids.

The rearrangement links TRBV11-2 to TRBJ2-5, with unresolved D. Germline-derived CDR1 and CDR2 are SGHAT and FQNNGV. This CDR3 is 12 amino acids long. V dropped 5 bases and J dropped 1 base, with 5 bases sitting between them. The DNA for the CDR3 is TGTGCCAGCAGCAAACTCCAAGAGACCCAGTACTTC. Translated, it gives CASSKLQETQYF.

The rearrangement uses TRBV4-2 and TRBJ2-7; 7 bases line up with TRBD1. Germline V gene sequence: CDR1 LGHNA, CDR2 YNFKEQ. Germline trimming cut 1 base from V and 2 bases from J; bases unmatched to any gene: 11. The CDR3 covers 17 residues. The DNA for the CDR3 is TGTGCCAGCAGCCAAGCGACCCCCGACAGGGTACCCTACGAGCAGTACTTC. Protein: CASSQATPDRVPYEQYF.

This chain uses TRBV5-6 with TRBJ2-7; 7 bases are shared with TRBD2. The CDR3 spans 17 residues. The germline V gene has CDR1 SGHDT and CDR2 YYEEEE. V lost 2 bases to trimming and J lost 8 bases; unmatched junction nucleotides: 19. The CDR3 DNA reads as TGTGCCAGCAGCTTTTTATTGGAGGAGCGGGAACCCCCCCAGCAGTACTTC. Amino acid sequence: CASSFLLEEREPPQQYF.

The chain recombines TRBV10-3 with TRBJ2-1; 10 bases map to TRBD2. The ends lost 3 bases at V and 6 bases at J; junction bases unmatched: 8. This CDR3 has 16 amino acids. Germline V gives CDR1 ENHRY, CDR2 SYGVKD. The CDR3 DNA is TGTGCCATCAGTGAAGGACTAGCGGACTACTTCAATGAGCAGTTCTTC. It is translated as CAISEGLADYFNEQFF.

The V gene is TRBV6-5, the J gene TRBJ1-2, with D perhaps TRBD1 (5 bases). The CDR3 has 14 amino acids. Per the germline V gene, CDR1 is MNHEY and CDR2 is SVGAGI. V lost 4 bases, J lost 4 bases, and 13 bases lay in between. CDR3 bases: TGTGCCAGCAGTTCGACGGGACTCATCTATGGCTACACCTTC. Protein: CASSSTGLIYGYTF.

The chain uses TRBV19 and TRBJ2-2; possible D gene TRBD1, 5 bases. This CDR3 contains 16 residues. Deletions cut 3 bases from V and 0 bases from J, with 11 bases between. Germline assignment: CDR1 LNHDA and CDR2 SQIVND (reference sequence). Here the CDR3 reads CASSIRRVTNTGELFF. CDR3 nucleotides: TGTGCCAGTAGTATCCGCAGGGTAACGAACACCGGGGAGCTGTTTTTT.

The rearrangement uses TRBV7-3 and TRBJ1-1; D not certain. Trimming removed 4 bases at V and 0 bases at J, with 18 bases between. Germline V gene data show CDR1 as SGHTA and CDR2 as FQGTGA. The CDR3 is 17 amino acids. The CDR3 here is CASSSPKPGSLNTEAFF. CDR3 nucleotide sequence: TGTGCCAGCAGCTCCCCCAAACCGGGTTCCCTGAACACTGAAGCTTTCTTT.

The chain carries TRBV4-3 and TRBJ2-1, with TRBD1 as a possible D gene (5 bases). CDR3 length: 14 amino acids. Looked up from germline, CDR1 is LGHNA and CDR2 is YSLEER. V was shortened by 1 base and J by 5 bases, with 9 bases between the two germline ends. This CDR3 is CASSQVRGDNEQFF. CDR3 DNA sequence: TGCGCCAGCAGCCAAGTTAGGGGCGACAATGAGCAGTTCTTC.

The chain links TRBV7-2 to TRBJ2-7; D not resolved. The length of the CDR3 is 14 residues. Looked up from germline, CDR1 is SGHTA and CDR2 is FQGNSA. V lost 1 base, J lost 1 base, and 8 bases lay in between. The CDR3 bases are TGTGCCAGCAGCTTAGGGCTCAGGTCCTACGAGCAGTACTTC. It translates to CASSLGLRSYEQYF. The variable domain in full, completed from reference TRBV7-2 and TRBJ2-7, reads GAGVSQSPSNKVTEKGKDVELRCDPISGHTALYWYRQSLGQGLEFLIYFQGNSAPDKSGLPSDRFSAERTGGSVSTLTIQRTQQEDSAVYLCASSLGLRSYEQYFGPGTRLTVT.